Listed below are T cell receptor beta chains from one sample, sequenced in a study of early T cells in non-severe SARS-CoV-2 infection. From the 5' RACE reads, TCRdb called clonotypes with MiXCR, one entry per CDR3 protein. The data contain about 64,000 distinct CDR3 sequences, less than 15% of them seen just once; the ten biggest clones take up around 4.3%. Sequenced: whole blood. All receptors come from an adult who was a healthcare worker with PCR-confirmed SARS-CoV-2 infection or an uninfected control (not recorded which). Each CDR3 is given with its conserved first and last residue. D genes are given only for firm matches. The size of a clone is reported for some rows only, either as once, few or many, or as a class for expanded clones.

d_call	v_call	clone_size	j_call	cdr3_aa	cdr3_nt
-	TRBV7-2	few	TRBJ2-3	CASSRGTGSTDTQYF	TGTGCCAGCAGCCGTGGGACGGGGTCCACAGATACGCAGTATTTT
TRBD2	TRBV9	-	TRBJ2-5	CASSVGPGLARIEETQYF	TGTGCCAGCAGCGTGGGGCCGGGACTAGCAAGGATAGAAGAGACCCAGTACTTC
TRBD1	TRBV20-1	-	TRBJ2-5	CSAPDRAPETQYF	TGCAGTGCTCCTGACAGGGCCCCAGAGACCCAGTACTTC
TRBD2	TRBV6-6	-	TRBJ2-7	CASRGGSSYEQYF	TGTGCCAGCAGGGGGGGGAGCTCCTACGAGCAGTACTTC
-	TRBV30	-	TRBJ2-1	CAWSAGSSSYNEQFF	TGTGCCTGGAGTGCGGGATCTAGCTCCTACAATGAGCAGTTCTTC
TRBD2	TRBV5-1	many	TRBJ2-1	CASSRTSGGATLGNEQFF	TGCGCCAGCAGCCGGACTAGCGGGGGGGCCACCCTGGGCAATGAGCAGTTCTTC
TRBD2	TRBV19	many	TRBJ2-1	CASSMGTSGASSYNEQFF	TGTGCCAGTAGTATGGGTACTAGCGGGGCGAGCTCCTACAATGAGCAGTTCTTC
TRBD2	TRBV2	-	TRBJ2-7	CASTPPGLAYEQYF	TGTGCCAGCACTCCTCCGGGACTAGCCTACGAGCAGTACTTC
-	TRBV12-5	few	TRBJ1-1	CASGPPEVGWTEAFF	TGTGCTAGTGGTCCCCCCGAGGTGGGGTGGACTGAAGCTTTCTTT
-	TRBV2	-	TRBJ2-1	CASSPTYNEQFF	TGTGCCAGCAGCCCGACCTACAATGAGCAGTTCTTC
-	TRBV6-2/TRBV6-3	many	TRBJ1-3	CASRRGHTTGNTIYF	TGTGCCAGCAGGCGCGGACATACTACTGGAAACACCATATATTTT
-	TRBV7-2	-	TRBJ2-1	CASSPSHNEQFF	TGTGCCAGCAGCCCCTCCCACAATGAGCAGTTCTTC
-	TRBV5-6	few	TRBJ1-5	CASSRGRRNQPQHF	TGTGCCAGCAGCCGAGGACGGAGAAATCAGCCCCAGCATTTT
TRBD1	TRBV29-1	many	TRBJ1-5	CSGGTGRNQPQHF	TGCAGCGGGGGGACAGGCCGCAATCAGCCCCAGCATTTT
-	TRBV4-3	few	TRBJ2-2	CASSKGYTGELFF	TGCGCCAGCAGCAAAGGGTACACCGGGGAGCTGTTTTTT
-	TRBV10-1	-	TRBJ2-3	CASSESATSKQYF	TGCGCCAGCAGTGAGTCGGCGACGTCGAAGCAGTATTTT
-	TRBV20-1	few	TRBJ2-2	CSASPPGAHTGELFF	TGCAGTGCTAGCCCCCCCGGGGCCCACACCGGGGAGCTGTTTTTT
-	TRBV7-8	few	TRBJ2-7	CASSPRTGLEEQYF	TGTGCCAGCAGCCCCCGCACAGGGTTGGAAGAGCAGTACTTC
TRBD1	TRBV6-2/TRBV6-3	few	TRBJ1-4	CASRRTGGRSFF	TGTGCCAGCAGGAGGACAGGGGGAAGATCGTTTTTT
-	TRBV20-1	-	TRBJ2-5	CSAQHQETQYF	TGCAGTGCTCAGCACCAAGAGACCCAGTACTTC
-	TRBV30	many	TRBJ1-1	CAWSVSRDTEAFF	TGTGCCTGGAGTGTTTCCAGGGACACTGAAGCTTTCTTT
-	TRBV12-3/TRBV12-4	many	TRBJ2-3	CASSSPGYTDTQYF	TGTGCCAGCAGTTCCCCGGGTTACACAGATACGCAGTATTTT
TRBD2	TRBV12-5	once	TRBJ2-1	CASGLRTSGGPNNEQFF	TGTGCTAGTGGTCTCCGGACTAGCGGGGGTCCCAACAATGAGCAGTTCTTC
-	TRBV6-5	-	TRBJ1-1	CASSYGLTNTEAFF	TGTGCCAGCAGTTACGGGCTGACGAACACTGAAGCTTTCTTT
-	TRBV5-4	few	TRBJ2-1	CASSLDAGAGDEQFF	TGTGCCAGCAGCTTGGATGCGGGGGCAGGCGATGAGCAGTTCTTC
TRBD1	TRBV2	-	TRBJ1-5	CASSELQGAAAQHF	TGTGCCAGCAGTGAGCTGCAGGGGGCTGCGGCCCAGCATTTT
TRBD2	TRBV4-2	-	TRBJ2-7	CASSQGLTSGGAGNEQYF	TGTGCCAGCAGCCAAGGACTGACTAGCGGGGGGGCCGGGAACGAGCAGTACTTC
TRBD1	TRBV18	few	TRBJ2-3	CASSPTTGLDTQYF	TGTGCCAGCTCACCGACGACAGGGTTAGATACGCAGTATTTT
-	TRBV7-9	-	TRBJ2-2	CASSSRMGASVHTGELFF	TGTGCCAGCAGCTCCCGGATGGGGGCGTCGGTTCACACCGGGGAGCTGTTTTTT
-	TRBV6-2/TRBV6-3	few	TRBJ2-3	CASSSGRNTQYF	TGTGCCAGCAGTTCCGGGCGGAATACGCAGTATTTT
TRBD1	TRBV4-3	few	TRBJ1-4	CASSQDGAGQGARKLFF	TGCGCCAGCAGCCAAGACGGAGCGGGACAGGGGGCGAGGAAACTGTTTTTT
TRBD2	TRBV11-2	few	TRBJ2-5	CASSPGLAGTPQETQYF	TGTGCCAGCAGCCCCGGACTAGCGGGGACTCCCCAAGAGACCCAGTACTTC
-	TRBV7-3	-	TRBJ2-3	CASSIGDTQYF	TGTGCCAGCAGCATCGGAGATACGCAGTATTTT
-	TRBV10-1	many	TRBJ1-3	CATSRGNSGNTIYF	TGCGCCACCAGCCGGGGGAACTCTGGAAACACCATATATTTT
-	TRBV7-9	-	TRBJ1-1	CASSPRWEMNTEAFF	TGTGCCAGCAGCCCCCGCTGGGAAATGAACACTGAAGCTTTCTTT
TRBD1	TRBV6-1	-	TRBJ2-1	CASDSGTGGDEQFF	TGTGCCAGTGACTCCGGGACAGGGGGCGATGAGCAGTTCTTC
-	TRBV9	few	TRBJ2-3	CASSPRQVADTQYF	TGTGCCAGCAGCCCCCGACAGGTAGCAGATACGCAGTATTTT
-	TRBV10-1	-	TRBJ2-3	CASSVRTATSEDTQYF	TGCGCCAGCAGTGTGAGGACGGCCACTTCGGAAGATACGCAGTATTTT
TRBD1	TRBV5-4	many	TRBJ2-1	CASSPDRGPYNEQFF	TGTGCCAGCAGCCCAGACAGGGGGCCCTACAATGAGCAGTTCTTC
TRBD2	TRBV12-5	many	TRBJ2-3	CASASGGVSDTQYF	TGTGCTAGTGCCAGCGGGGGGGTCTCAGATACGCAGTATTTT
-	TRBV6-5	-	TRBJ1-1	CASSYSKLGEAFF	TGTGCCAGCAGTTACTCGAAACTGGGTGAAGCTTTCTTT
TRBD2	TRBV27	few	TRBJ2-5	CASSLSWWTSGDQETQYF	TGTGCCAGCAGTTTATCGTGGTGGACTAGCGGGGACCAAGAGACCCAGTACTTC
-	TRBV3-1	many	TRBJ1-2	CASSPGGWAEGRTNYGYTF	TGTGCCAGCAGCCCCGGTGGCTGGGCAGAGGGGCGGACTAACTATGGCTACACCTTC
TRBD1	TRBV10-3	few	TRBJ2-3	CAIRPGQGRGKDTQYF	TGTGCCATCAGACCCGGACAGGGGCGAGGGAAGGATACGCAGTATTTT
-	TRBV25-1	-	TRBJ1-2	CATLQNLPNYGYTF	TGTGCCACCCTTCAGAATCTCCCCAACTATGGCTACACCTTC
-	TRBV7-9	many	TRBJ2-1	CASSPKLGREQFF	TGTGCCAGCAGCCCGAAACTAGGTCGTGAGCAGTTCTTC
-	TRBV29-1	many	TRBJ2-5	CSVEWVAPLRWTQYF	TGCAGCGTTGAATGGGTAGCGCCCCTTAGGTGGACCCAGTACTTC
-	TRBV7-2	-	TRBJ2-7	CASSPPGLQVYEQYF	TGTGCCAGCAGCCCTCCGGGACTCCAGGTCTACGAGCAGTACTTC
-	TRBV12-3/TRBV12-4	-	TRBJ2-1	CASSFLGMREQFF	TGTGCCAGCAGTTTTTTGGGGATGCGTGAGCAGTTCTTC
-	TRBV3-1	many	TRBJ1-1	CASSQGGDAFF	TGTGCCAGCAGCCAAGGGGGTGACGCTTTCTTT
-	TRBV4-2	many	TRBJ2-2	CASSQYTGELFF	TGTGCCAGCAGCCAATACACCGGGGAGCTGTTTTTT
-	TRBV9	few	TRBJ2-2	CASSVGPEGTGELFF	TGTGCCAGCAGCGTAGGTCCAGAGGGAACCGGGGAGCTGTTTTTT
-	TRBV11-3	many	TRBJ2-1	CASSEGGYNEQFF	TGTGCCAGCAGCGAGGGGGGTTACAATGAGCAGTTCTTC
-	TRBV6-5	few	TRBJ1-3	CASSWQSGNTIYF	TGTGCCAGCAGTTGGCAATCCGGAAACACCATATATTTT
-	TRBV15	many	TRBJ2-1	CATSRDVQGEQFF	TGTGCCACCAGCAGAGATGTACAGGGTGAGCAGTTCTTC
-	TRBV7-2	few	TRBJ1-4	CASSLVGPNALNEKLFF	TGTGCCAGCAGCTTAGTGGGGCCCAACGCCCTTAATGAAAAACTGTTTTTT